Below are 14 T cell receptor beta chains sequenced from a single sample in a study of control samples from healthy donors and cancer patients. Generated by immunoSEQ multiplex PCR, the TCRdb table keeps only in-frame clones and is missing some. The table for this sample gives around 190,000 clones. The sequenced sample was blood. Receptors originate from a woman aged 25-40 years in good health.

The rearrangement uses TRBV7-2 and TRBJ2-3; D gene ambiguous. V gave up 0 bases and J gave up 4 bases, with 5 bases separating them. The CDR3 spans 13 residues. The germline CDR1 and CDR2 sequences are SGHTA and FQGNSA. Here the CDR3 reads CASSLAYSDTQYF. DNA of the CDR3: TGTGCCAGCAGCTTAGCATACTCAGATACGCAGTATTTT.

The chain combines TRBV7-9 with TRBJ2-5, with TRBD1 identical over 7 bases. This CDR3 is 14 amino acids long. V dropped 5 bases and J dropped 4; count of bases not matched to a gene: 7. Germline V gene data show CDR1 as SEHNR and CDR2 as FQNEAQ (reference sequence). CDR3 sequence: CASSPTGSGETQYF. DNA for the CDR3: TGTGCCAGCAGCCCGACAGGGAGTGGAGAGACCCAGTACTTC.

The chain uses TRBV12-3 or TRBV12-4 and TRBJ2-1, with D perhaps TRBD1 or TRBD2 (5 bases each). This CDR3 is 13 amino acids long. V lost 4 bases and J 6 bases, leaving 10 bases between the germline ends. As DNA, the CDR3 is TGTGCCAGCAGTTCCCTGAGGGGCAATGAGCAGTTCTTC. This encodes CASSSLRGNEQFF.

This chain joins TRBV7-3 and TRBJ2-7; TRBD1 matches at 9 bases. The J segment lost 2 bases and the V segment lost 3 bases, leaving 2 bases of the junction unmatched. There are 14 residues in the CDR3. Per the germline V gene, CDR1 is SGHTA and CDR2 is FQGTGA. The CDR3, as DNA: TGTGCCAGCAGCTTCGGGACAGGGCCCTACGAGCAGTACTTC. It yields the protein CASSFGTGPYEQYF.

This chain joins TRBV28 and TRBJ2-6; D might be TRBD1 or TRBD2, each matching 6 bases. There are 18 residues in the CDR3. Germline V gene sequence: CDR1 MDHEN, CDR2 SYDVKM. Trimming shortened V by 6 bases and J by 0 bases, and 18 bases separated the two germline ends. CDR3 coding DNA: TGTGCCAGCAGCACTGGGGGCGGGGCCTACTCTGGGGCCAACGTCCTGACTTTC. Its protein product is CASSTGGGAYSGANVLTF.

This sequence joins TRBV12-3 or TRBV12-4 and TRBJ1-4; D remains ambiguous. The V end lost 0 bases, the J end lost 6 bases, and 5 bases lay between the germline ends. The CDR3 runs 13 residues. CDR3 sequence reads: CASSLATDEKLFF. The CDR3 region has the DNA TGTGCCAGCAGTTTAGCAACAGATGAAAAACTGTTTTTT.

About this clone itself: A junction end diverges from the germline sequence, so it may reflect a read error. V gene TRBV19 combines with J gene TRBJ1-5; the match to TRBD1 covers 11 bases. There are 14 residues in the CDR3. From germline, CDR1 is LNHDA and CDR2 SQIVND (reference sequence). The CDR3 loop is CASSRTGGNQPQHF. CDR3 DNA: TGTGCCAGTAGTAGGACAGGGGGCAACCAGCCCCAGCATTTT.

The chain employs TRBV2 and TRBJ2-7; D possibly corresponds to TRBD1 (5 bases). V was clipped by 6 bases and J by 4 bases, with 13 bases between them. Per germline, CDR1 SNHLY and CDR2 FYNNEI. The CDR3 totals 13 residues. CDR3 nucleotides: TGTGCCAGCAGAGGGGCCCTCTGGTACGAGCAGTACTTC. Protein sequence: CASRGALWYEQYF.

This chain uses TRBV7-9 with TRBJ1-1; maybe TRBD1 (5 bases). V lost 1 base and J 3 bases, leaving 9 bases between the germline ends. CDR1 is SEHNR, CDR2 FQNEAQ, per germline (reference sequence). This CDR3 contains 14 residues. CDR3 sequence (DNA): TGTGCCAGCAGCTTAGTATGGGGGGACACTGAAGCTTTCTTT. Its translation is CASSLVWGDTEAFF.

The V and J genes are TRBV6-6 and TRBJ1-5, with 7 bases lining up with TRBD1. The CDR3 consists of 15 residues. Trimming took 0 bases from V and 7 from J; bases not matched to a gene: 6. Germline V gene data show CDR1 as MNHNY and CDR2 as SVGAGI (reference sequence). CDR3 nucleotides: TGTGCCAGCAGTTACTCAATAACAGGGGAACAGCCCCAGCATTTT. Residues: CASSYSITGEQPQHF.

The chain is built from TRBV28 and TRBJ2-5, with D possibly TRBD1 on 5 matching bases. Per the germline V gene, CDR1 is MDHEN and CDR2 is SYDVKM. V dropped 3 bases and J dropped 4 bases, with 9 bases sitting between them. The CDR3 is made up of 13 amino acids. In nucleotides, the CDR3 is TGTGCCAGCAGTTTGGGCAGGGTAGAGACCCAGTACTTC. Translating gives CASSLGRVETQYF.

The chain uses TRBV19 and TRBJ2-3; the match to TRBD2 covers 11 bases. The germline CDR1 and CDR2 sequences are LNHDA and SQIVND (reference sequence). The V segment lost 5 bases and the J segment 2 bases; nucleotides outside the gene matches: 12. The CDR3 extends over 18 amino acids. The CDR3 DNA sequence: TGTGCCAGTAGTTGGCGAGCTAGCGGGGGGTCGGTCACAGATACGCAGTATTTT. Translation: CASSWRASGGSVTDTQYF.

The rearrangement uses TRBV7-2 and TRBJ2-4; TRBD1 aligns across 7 bases. Germline CDR1 and CDR2: SGHTA and FQGNSA. The CDR3 loop spans 17 amino acids. The ends lost 5 bases at V and 0 bases at J; junction bases unmatched: 10. CDR3 sequence: CASSPRDSSLAKNIQYF. In DNA form, the CDR3 reads TGTGCCAGCAGCCCCCGGGACAGTTCTCTAGCCAAAAACATTCAGTACTTC.

This chain connects TRBV24-1 to TRBJ1-1; 11 bases agree with TRBD1. Germline V gene data show CDR1 as KGHDR and CDR2 as SFDVKD. The CDR3 runs 15 residues. V lost 2 bases, J lost 4 bases, and 2 bases stayed unmatched. CDR3 nucleotide sequence: TGTGCCACCAGTGATTCCGGGACAGGGGGCACTGAAGCTTTCTTT. It yields the protein CATSDSGTGGTEAFF.